What follows is one T cell receptor (beta chain) and its context. The data were obtained in a study of blood T cell repertoires in COVID-19. The overall study: The origin of the acute and convalescent COVID-19 samples was the United States, Italy and Spain. From T cells, B-cell-depleted T cells, or PBMCs came the material, which was cDNA or gDNA.

Source study methods: Nucleated cell counts were estimated from reference gene primer amplification. Repertoires were generated with immunoSEQ multiplex PCR, while TCRdb's copy carries only in-frame clones and drops some. V, J and clone size were drawn from that table, and D and trimming were deduced from the DNA. The table lists 95,000 to 110,000 clones, about 90% of them singletons, with 4.5% to 5% in the top ten. Material for sequencing was peripheral blood. This receptor was taken from a man aged 35-49 years with active or convalescent COVID-19.

CDR3 in amino acids: CASSRRLAVSYEQYF. CDR3 in DNA: TGTGCCAGCAGCCGCAGACTAGCTGTCTCCTACGAGCAGTACTTC. The genes are TRBV3-1 (or the pseudogene TRBV3-2) and TRBJ2-7; TRBD2 matches at 7 bases. V trimming: 4 bases; J trimming: 0 bases; junction bases outside the gene matches: 6. From germline, CDR1 is LGHDT and CDR2 YNNKEL (reference sequence). The CDR3 contains 15 residues.